This T cell receptor (beta chain) was recorded in a study of cytomegalovirus exposure and HLA in healthy donors. Study outcomes and limitations: A highly shared variant cluster was judged a likely technical artifact. Productive rates of about 87% or about 30% were seen for most TCR beta V segments in an earlier analysis. There were 150 to 200 TCR beta chains listed as cytomegalovirus-associated.

Remarks on this clone: The antigen is not known.

Primers included in the PCR were 60 Vbeta and 13 Jbeta primers. The repertoire was sequenced with immunoSEQ multiplex PCR; TCRdb's copy has only in-frame clones and lacks some. This sample has 200,000 to 250,000 clones, with just over 75% found just once. V lost 4 bases, J lost 0 bases, and 12 bases lay in between. Per the germline V gene, CDR1 is SQVTM and CDR2 is ANQGSEA. This CDR3 is built from 15 residues. What was sequenced was PBMCs. The chain has TRBV29-1 and TRBJ1-4; D remains ambiguous. The TCR originated in a woman aged 60-70 years in good health and CMV-seropositive. The CDR3 DNA is TGCAGCGTTGGCGCGGGAGCTGCAACTAATGAAAAACTGTTTTTT. Protein product: CSVGAGAATNEKLFF.